This T cell receptor (beta chain) was sequenced during a study of OX40 agonist ivuxolimab in advanced cancers. On cycle 4 day 1 and cycle 7 day 1, as well as at baseline, blood was sampled. Libraries were prepared by immunoSEQ multiplex PCR; TCRdb keeps only in-frame clonotypes and omits some of them. The data contain about 43,000 clones, around 86% of them singletons. Only a few counts were recorded for this clone. Germline V gene sequence: CDR1 SEHNR, CDR2 FQNEAQ (reference sequence). This CDR3 has 15 residues. With 5 bases removed from V and 6 bases from J, the gap between germline ends came to 17 bases.

Sample: CD4+ or CD8+ T cells sorted from blood, taken in a trial of the OX40 agonist ivuxolimab. This chain connects TRBV7-9 to TRBJ2-1; D possibly corresponds to TRBD1 (7 bases). The TCR originated in an adult with an advanced solid tumor such as melanoma, head and neck, liver or kidney cancer. This chain's CDR3 is CASSAVQGGLNEQFF. DNA of the CDR3: TGTGCCAGCAGCGCCGTCCAGGGGGGTCTCAATGAGCAGTTCTTC.